A selection of T cell receptor beta chains follows, all from one sample in a study of T cells in narcolepsy. Sequenced by immunoSEQ multiplex PCR; TCRdb stores in-frame clones only, minus some. The sample has under 35,000 clones, 80% seen once; the top ten hold roughly 1%. The sample consisted of memory (CD45RA-) CD4+ T cells from blood. The receptors were gathered from a human donor in good health. The CDR3 runs from the conserved cysteine through the conserved F or W. A D gene is named only where the DNA matches it firmly. Part of the rows lack a size; the others show once, few, many or a class for expanded clones.

TRBV5-1	-	TRBJ1-1	TRBD1	TGCGCCAGCAGCTTGTTTGCAGGGGGATTGGACACTGAAGCTTTCTTT	CASSLFAGGLDTEAFF
TRBV9	few	TRBJ2-2	-	TGTGCCAGCAGTCTAACAGGGTCCACCGGGGAGCTGTTTTTT	CASSLTGSTGELFF
TRBV5-4	-	TRBJ1-2	TRBD1	TGTGCCAGCAGCCCGTACAGGGGACACTATGGCTACACCTTC	CASSPYRGHYGYTF
TRBV30	-	TRBJ1-2	TRBD1	TGTGCCTGGAGGAGGGACAGGGCGTTAGCTAACTATGGCTACACCTTC	CAWRRDRALANYGYTF
TRBV30	-	TRBJ2-2	TRBD1	TGTGCCTGGAGTCGGACAGGCGCGAACACCGGGGAGCTGTTTTTT	CAWSRTGANTGELFF
TRBV29-1	once	TRBJ2-4	-	TGCAGCGCCCAAGGTATAGCCAAAAACATTCAGTACTTC	CSAQGIAKNIQYF
TRBV11-2	-	TRBJ2-5	-	TGTGCCAGCAGCCTGGGACTTCTAGAAGAGACCCAGTACTTC	CASSLGLLEETQYF
TRBV6-5	-	TRBJ2-3	-	TGTGCCAGCAGTTCCCGACAGGCCACAGATACGCAGTATTTT	CASSSRQATDTQYF
TRBV30	-	TRBJ2-5	TRBD1	TGTGCCTGGAGTTCCGGGACAGGGCACCAAGAGACCCAGTACTTC	CAWSSGTGHQETQYF
TRBV7-9	once	TRBJ2-7	TRBD2	TGTGCCAGCAGCCTTTCGGGACTAGCGGGGGACGAGCAGTACTTC	CASSLSGLAGDEQYF
TRBV6-5	-	TRBJ2-1	TRBD2	TGTGCCAGCAGTCGCGGACTAGCGGGGTTTGATGAGCAGTTCTTC	CASSRGLAGFDEQFF
TRBV5-1	-	TRBJ2-2	-	TGCGCCAGCAGCTCGATACAGGGCTCCGGGGAGCTGTTTTTT	CASSSIQGSGELFF